This T cell receptor beta chain was observed in a study of blood T cell repertoires in COVID-19. Study context: There were acute and convalescent COVID-19 samples, and they came from the United States, Italy and Spain. T cells, B-cell-depleted T cells, or PBMCs provided the cDNA or gDNA that served as material.

How the authors handled the data: Estimation of nucleated cell counts relied on the amplification of reference gene primers. Libraries were prepared by immunoSEQ multiplex PCR; TCRdb keeps only in-frame clonotypes and omits some of them. Clone size and the V and J calls come from that table; the DNA yielded D and trimming. The sample has 200,000 to 250,000 clones; about 85% are singletons. V dropped 4 bases and J dropped 4 bases, with 8 bases sitting between them. Germline values: CDR1 SNHLY, CDR2 FYNNEI. The CDR3 spans 12 residues. The chain combines TRBV2 with TRBJ2-7; tentatively, D is TRBD2 (6 bases). Sequenced material: peripheral blood. This sequence originates from a man aged 25 to 40 who had recovered from COVID-19. DNA of the CDR3: TGTGCCAGCAGTGGCCGGGGGTACGAGCAGTACGTC. Translation: CASSGRGYEQYV.